The present T cell receptor beta chain was sequenced within a study of spatial heterogeneity in lung cancer. Study summary: The study found that TCR transcript counts in tumor regions correlated strongly with a matched bulk RNA-seq T cell module score.

TCR cDNA molecules were tagged individually, and each one carried a unique molecular identifier. In TCRdb, the 5' RACE reads were re-called with MiXCR into one record per CDR3 protein. The sample includes 15,000 to 20,000 distinct CDR3 sequences, 7.5% seen only once; the top ten take roughly 24%. This clonotype was observed a few times. The target antigen is unknown. Time point indicated: sample taken at primary tumor resection. A total of 72 untreated early-stage non-small cell lung cancer patients served as donors. No cell sorting; template was whole RNA from tumor, lung tissue or PBMC. Between the trimmed V and J ends, which lost 10 bases and 8 bases, there was a span of 7 bases. The CDR3 spans 9 residues. In germline, CDR1 is SNHLY, CDR2 FYNNEI. Whole-study results and caveats: The number of expanded tumor alpha and beta chains correlated with mutation number.

The chain employs TRBV2 and TRBJ2-3; D gene uncertain. The sequences come from lung tumor tissue, collected at surgery. This receptor was taken from a male donor with early-stage non-small cell lung cancer. As DNA, the CDR3 is TGTGCCACCACCATTACGCAGTATTTT. Translating it yields CATTITQYF.